These 15 T cell receptor beta chains were sequenced from one sample in a study of T cell repertoires in urothelial bladder cancer. Method: immunoSEQ multiplex PCR; TCRdb's copy keeps in-frame clones and lacks some. The sample holds under 13,000 clones; 68% are singletons and the top ten take approximately 6.5%. The sample taken for sequencing was tumor-infiltrating cells from bladder cancer. The receptor set was obtained from a human donor with a benign inflammatory bladder lesion.

The chain recombines TRBV29-1 with TRBJ2-4, with 8 bases aligning to TRBD1. Germline V gene sequence: CDR1 SQVTM, CDR2 ANQGSEA. The CDR3 spans 18 residues. The V segment lost 0 bases and the J segment 2 bases; nucleotides outside the gene matches: 12. CDR3 nucleotides: TGCAGCGTTGAAGACCCAGGGGGCGATTTCTTGACCAAAAACATTCAGTACTTC. Amino acids: CSVEDPGGDFLTKNIQYF.

The V call is TRBV4-1, the J call TRBJ1-6; no definite D call. Trimming took 0 bases from V and 1 from J, leaving 10 bases between them. The CDR3 covers 17 residues. Germline V gene lookup returns CDR1 MGHRA and CDR2 YSYEKL. The CDR3 sequence: CASSQEPVGSYNSPLHF. Here the CDR3 DNA reads TGCGCCAGCAGCCAAGAACCAGTAGGGTCCTATAATTCACCCCTCCACTTT.

The chain carries TRBV18 and TRBJ1-2, with D uncertain. The CDR3 consists of 14 residues. V was trimmed by 4 bases and J by 8 bases, leaving 17 bases between them. Germline V CDR1 and CDR2: KGHSH, LQKENI. CDR3 sequence: CASSLVDQKSGYTF. The CDR3 bases are TGTGCCAGCTCACTCGTGGACCAAAAGAGCGGCTACACCTTC.

The gene calls are TRBV2 and TRBJ2-3; no clear D. The CDR3 is 13 residues long. V dropped 1 base and J dropped 1 base, with 3 bases sitting between them. Germline CDR1 reads SNHLY; CDR2 reads FYNNEI. CDR3 nucleotide sequence: TGTGCCAGCAGTGAAGGGGGCACAGATACGCAGTATTTT. Translated, it gives CASSEGGTDTQYF.

A single count supports this clone. This chain joins TRBV2 and TRBJ1-2, with D hard to call. V was clipped by 5 bases and J by 1 base, with 11 bases between them. The CDR3 contains 14 residues. Germline V gene data show CDR1 as SNHLY and CDR2 as FYNNEI. CDR3 coding DNA: TGTGCCAGCAGTAGGCTATCCCTTAACTATGGCTACACCTTC. It is translated as CASSRLSLNYGYTF.

The rearrangement links TRBV18 to TRBJ2-3; no definite D call. Between the trimmed V and J ends, which lost 0 bases and 1 base, there was a span of 5 bases. This CDR3 spans 14 amino acids. Germline assignment: CDR1 KGHSH and CDR2 LQKENI. For the CDR3, the DNA is TGTGCCAGCTCACCACCGGTTCGCACAGATACGCAGTATTTT. Translating it yields CASSPPVRTDTQYF.

The J gene is TRBJ1-1, the V gene TRBV7-2; TRBD1 might be the D (5 bases). This CDR3 has 15 amino acids. Trimming left V 1 base short and J 0 bases short, with 9 bases between. Germline loops: CDR1 SGHTA, CDR2 FQGNSA. The CDR3 reads CASSLEGLLNTEAFF. In DNA, the CDR3 is TGTGCCAGCAGCTTAGAGGGGTTACTGAACACTGAAGCTTTCTTT.

CDR3 amino acids: CASALAGGPTDTQYF. The CDR3 region has the DNA TGTGCCAGCGCCTTAGCGGGGGGCCCCACAGATACGCAGTATTTT. J is TRBJ2-3 and V is TRBV7-7, with 10 nucleotides matching TRBD2. This CDR3 has 15 amino acids. Germline CDR1 reads SSHAT; CDR2 reads FNYEAQ (reference sequence). V trimming: 8 bases; J trimming: 2 bases; junction bases outside the gene matches: 7.

The chain couples TRBV5-6 to TRBJ1-5; maybe TRBD1 (6 bases). Germline assignment: CDR1 SGHDT and CDR2 YYEEEE. V lost 3 bases, J lost 1 base, and 14 bases lay in between. The CDR3 loop spans 16 amino acids. CDR3: CASSSRRGMSNQPQHF. Written as DNA, the CDR3 is TGTGCCAGCAGCTCTAGGAGGGGGATGAGCAATCAGCCCCAGCATTTT. The whole variable domain, filled in from reference TRBV5-6 and TRBJ1-5, reads DAGVTQSPTHLIKTRGQQVTLRCSPKSGHDTVSWYQQALGQGPQFIFQYYEEEERQRGNFPDRFSGHQFPNYSSELNVNALLLGDSALYLCASSSRRGMSNQPQHFGDGTRLSIL.

The rearrangement links TRBV6-1 to TRBJ1-1; D uncertain. V lost 4 bases and J 3 bases, leaving 15 bases between the germline ends. Germline V gene lookup returns CDR1 MNHNS and CDR2 SASEGT. The CDR3 is made up of 15 amino acids. CDR3 DNA: TGTGCCAGCAGTGGAGGGAGGTCTGGCGACACTGAAGCTTTCTTT. Amino acids: CASSGGRSGDTEAFF.

This rearrangement joins TRBV9 to TRBJ1-2, with D uncertain. Trimming cost V 3 bases and J 8 bases, with 26 bases left between them. Per germline, CDR1 SGDLS and CDR2 YYNGEE. The CDR3 is 17 amino acids. This CDR3 is CASSADPGKQLRGGYTF. CDR3 in DNA: TGTGCCAGCAGCGCCGACCCGGGAAAGCAACTTCGAGGGGGCTACACCTTC.

The V gene is TRBV6-1, the J gene TRBJ1-2, with no clear D. The V gene lost 5 bases and the J gene lost 4 bases, with 11 bases spanning the gap. This CDR3 comprises 13 residues. Germline CDR1 reads MNHNS; CDR2 reads SASEGT. The CDR3 DNA reads as TGTGCCAGCAGTCCAGGAGCTCGCTATGGCTACACCTTC. It yields the protein CASSPGARYGYTF.

This clone has more than one count but fewer than ten. V usage is TRBV27 and J usage is TRBJ1-2; 11 bases line up with TRBD1. The CDR3 is made up of 13 amino acids. CDR1 is MNHEY, CDR2 SMNVEV, per germline (reference sequence). With V trimmed by 6 bases and J by 7 bases, 4 bases remained unmatched. Here the CDR3 DNA reads TGTGCCAGCAGCCAGGGACAGGGGGGTGGCTACACCTTC. Translated: CASSQGQGGGYTF.

This chain uses TRBV10-2 with TRBJ2-7; D possibly corresponds to TRBD1 (5 bases). This CDR3 has 14 residues. The germline V gene has CDR1 WSHSY and CDR2 SAAADI. The V gene lost 7 bases and the J gene lost 1 base, with 14 bases spanning the gap. CDR3 coding DNA: TGCGCCAGCAACAACCAGGGCGCGTCCTACGAGCAGTACTTC. Translated: CASNNQGASYEQYF.

A few counts support this clone. The chain carries TRBV7-2 and TRBJ2-2; D might be TRBD2 (7 bases). CDR3 size: 14 residues. The V and J ends lost 10 bases and 0 bases respectively, with 12 bases between them. Germline values: CDR1 SGHTA, CDR2 FQGNSA. CDR3 sequence: CANKGGPNTGELFF. The CDR3 DNA sequence: TGTGCCAACAAGGGGGGGCCGAACACCGGGGAGCTGTTTTTT.